The text below deals with one TCR beta chain. Its antigen target is currently unknown. Nothing much larger sits one base from this clone, and base qualities are not available. The CDR3 regions of human TCRbeta chains were analyzed by immunosequencing. From the authors' description of their analysis: Repertoire TCRs were matched against a reference library of SARS-CoV-2-specific TCRs generated with the MIRA antigen-specificity platform. Breadth meant the fraction of unique TCRs that were SARS-CoV-2-associated, whereas depth meant the fraction of total T cells that were SARS-CoV-2-associated. Using the MIRA data, each spike-specific TCR was assigned both to the spike region to which the TCR was reactive and to a CD4 or CD8 class. Log10-transformed breadth and depth values were compared by one-way ANOVA with Sidak's multiple comparisons tests. TCRdb obtained this table from immuneACCESS and retained in-frame rearrangements with V and J assigned. These tables miss some clones; where compared with another copy, unresolved V genes account for less than half of the shortfall, and the remainder is unexplained. Clone size and the V and J calls come from that table; the DNA yielded D and trimming. The sample includes around 150,000 clones, with about 80% observed a single time. The ten most abundant clones make up about 4% of the sample.

Sample time point, as interpreted from the label and publication: baseline before first vaccination. Samples from vaccinated people were obtained from the UK trials COV001 and COV002, which included a single-blind randomized controlled phase 2/3 trial of AZD1222 (ChAdOx1 nCoV-19) in healthy adults. Trial participant PBMC samples were collected at day 0 and day 28 after the second dose for TCRbeta chain sequencing. V sheds 3 bases and J sheds 1 base, leaving 6 bases between their ends. From its cysteine to its phenylalanine, the CDR3 spans 13 amino acids. Just CDR3 DNA is preserved here, 39 bases in frame from base 1. This sample is part of a study of T cell responses to AZD1222 COVID-19 vaccine (dated by TCRdb to about 2021). Regarding the study in general: AZD1222 recipients given second doses at about 4 weeks or at about 12 weeks were pooled, since spike-specific TCR depth and breadth were not found to differ between the two schedules. TCR sequencing covered fewer than 250 trial participants: nearly 210 given two doses of AZD1222 and approximately 26 given two doses of MenACWY control vaccine. Trial participants were enrolled by age into 18-55, 56-69 and 70-plus year subgroups, with around 150, 28 and 57 TCR-sequenced participants respectively. The full study reports these points: The vaccine-associated CD4 TCRs covered the entire spike protein, and the dominant responses fell in regions 160-218 and 743-854. Conclusions about previously exposed vaccinees were limited because only six AZD1222 recipients were SARS-CoV-2 seropositive at baseline. Epitopes outside the regions mutated in the B.1.351 and B.1.1.7 variants were reportedly recognized by nearly half of the unique spike-specific TCRs. Because no day 14 peak-response samples were available, the repertoires could be characterized only after the peak T cell response. Most participants were white British and females outnumbered males, and the authors suggested that clonal diversity may have been underestimated. In the small 56-69-year group, the increase in depth fell short of significance, most likely because of low power. After two AZD1222 doses, spike-specific TCR breadth and depth were significantly higher than at day 0 and than in MenACWY recipients.

The sequencing here drew on peripheral blood, taken on day 0 of AZD1222 vaccination. The sequence came from an adult in good health. Recombination linked TRBV12-3 or TRBV12-4 to TRBJ1-1; no D segment can be confidently identified. The CDR3 region reads CASSFWENTEAFF. The nucleotides are TGTGCCAGCAGTTTCTGGGAGAACACTGAAGCTTTCTTT.